The T cell receptor beta chain described here comes from a study of cytomegalovirus exposure and HLA in healthy donors listed by TCRdb under 2017. Some background on the complete study: In an earlier analysis of around 540 of the donors, under 300 Gb of sequence data and just under 120 million unique TCR beta sequences from about 179 million T cells were reported. Besides the first cohort of around 670 subjects, a separate validation cohort made up of some 110 different subjects was used. The study profiled the T cell repertoires of hundreds of subjects by immunosequencing and related them to cytomegalovirus serostatus. The study was designed to test whether signatures of past pathogen exposure could be identified by cataloging public T cell receptors. Of the 350 to 450 genotyped donors, approximately 80% fell in the genetic ancestry cluster associated with self-reported Caucasian donors. Because of strong linkage in the cohort, roughly five DR-DQ haplotypes were treated as single units for association and clustering. In a later genetic analysis, genome-wide SNP genotypes for about 55% of the roughly 700 donors were used, and that subset was treated as a discovery cohort. The study combined high-throughput TCR immunosequencing, statistical association of individual TCRs with disease status, and machine learning to predict cytomegalovirus infection status. Rather than using new phenotypic data, the later analysis identified candidate immune exposures from TCR beta sequences and from how often those sequences occurred across donors. All discovery cohort repertoires had been generated on a single sequencing platform. In a later analysis, previously published TCR beta repertoires from 550 to 700 donors were re-analyzed and high-resolution HLA genotyping was added so that TCR occurrence patterns could be studied. Across 300 to 400 genotyped donors of the cohort, an average of about 220,000 unique TCR beta nucleotide sequences per donor were sequenced, and roughly 17% of those sequences were non-productive. The number of typed donors differed by locus: roughly 620-640 for A, B, C, DRB1 and DQB1; 500 to 550 for DQA1; around 580 for DPA1; and roughly 450 for DPB1. Donor age, sex, ethnicity and CMV serostatus were compiled together with the repertoire data. An earlier analysis of roughly 580 of the donors used high-throughput TCR beta sequencing to judge whether each TCR beta V gene segment behaved as functional or pseudogenic. HLA typing included class I and class II loci at four-digit resolution. An early release that covered some 640 HLA-typed donors contained approximately 300 gigabases of sequencing data and about 84 million unique TCR sequences. Study-wide conclusions, independent of this receptor: In a later analysis, HLA-associated TCR beta chains showed more clonal expansion and lower generation probabilities than non-associated chains that were equally common. According to a later analysis, TCR association rates differed among HLA loci, with DRB1 alleles showing the most associated TCRs and HLA-C alleles showing the fewest. A later analysis reported that several top co-occurrence clusters appeared linked to parvovirus B19, influenza, CMV and Epstein-Barr virus. The earlier analysis of nearly 600 of the donors excluded over 15 rarely observed V segments, including chromosome 9 orphons, because counts were too low. V-gene and J-gene trimming of TCR beta chains was associated with a missense DCLRE1C variant in a later genetic analysis, and the association was replicated in an independent cohort. Assigning TCR associations to individual alleles was difficult when HLA alleles, especially DR and DQ, strongly co-occurred. The authors suggested that the approach could potentially be generalized to other disease states and immunological phenotypes. Because HLA typing was unavailable for some donors at each locus, only the typed subset was used in association tests. According to a later genetic analysis, donors in an Asian-associated ancestry cluster had fewer N-insertions in productive TCRs than the approximately 630-donor mean. In vitro tests confirmed that a few of the cytomegalovirus-associated TCR beta chains recognize cytomegalovirus antigens. Most TCR sequences were seen in very few donors, while some public TCRs were found in many individuals. Roughly uniform sequencing depth across donors was assumed in presence/absence analyses, although this assumption may not hold. A further reported finding was that TCR beta sequences accurately predicted the HLA-A and HLA-B alleles for most subjects in the first cohort. In an earlier analysis of more than 500 of the donors, most TCR beta V segments appeared in productive rearrangements about 90% or about 30% of the time, broadly matching IMGT annotations. Immune exposure information for the cohort was limited to CMV serostatus. In a later analysis, most CMV-associated TCR beta chains were found to appear HLA-restricted, with HLA associations seemingly driven largely by CMV exposure. In a later analysis, 15,000 to 20,000 TCR beta sequences were associated with specific HLA alleles at a false discovery rate of 0.05. The classifier was reported to diagnose cytomegalovirus status with high specificity and sensitivity in both the original and validation cohorts. The study listed approximately 150 TCR beta chains as associated with cytomegalovirus. A cluster of highly shared sequence variants was judged likely to represent a technical artifact of the sequencing pipeline. The cohort was sequenced for TCR beta chains only, and without alpha or paired-chain data the features that could be detected were limited. Linkage disequilibrium might explain the correlated functional status among segregating V segments, but an unknown experimental factor could not be excluded. Some IMGT-functional V segments, including TRBV6-2 and TRBV6-3, could not be told apart with the 87-base-pair reads, so those segments were excluded.

Library method: the immunoSEQ multiplex PCR assay. For the multiplex PCR, a mixture combining 60 forward primers for TCR Vbeta segments and 13 reverse primers for TCR Jbeta segments was used. The CDR3 region of rearranged TCR beta genes was amplified from genomic DNA by a multiplex PCR assay. Amplified TCR beta libraries were sequenced as 87-base-pair reads on the Illumina HiSeq System. In the source study's methods: In a later analysis, some 80 million unique TCR beta chains were counted across the approximately 620 repertoires, and around 11 million of these chains were shared by at least two donors. A nearest-neighbor algorithm error-corrected the raw reads and collapsed the reads into unique sequences, merging closely related sequences to remove PCR and sequencing errors. To assign V, D and J gene segments, CDR3 sequences were aligned to IMGT reference sequences. For a sequence to be retained, at least a six-nucleotide match to both a V gene segment and a J gene segment was required. A rearrangement was called productive if the CDR3 had no stop codons and remained in frame with V and J, and every other rearrangement was called non-productive. CDR3 was defined according to IMGT convention as the region running from the second conserved V-encoded cysteine to the conserved J-encoded phenylalanine. Sequences without an unambiguous match to a single V gene segment were excluded from the earlier analysis of about 630 of the donors. An earlier analysis of 587 of the donors classified V segments as functional when productive rearrangements were above 56.7% and as segregating when the standard deviation between donors was above 5%. A statistical classification framework was built to diagnose cytomegalovirus status from the catalog of TCR beta chain sequences. A later analysis assigned V and J genes by comparing TCR nucleotide sequences with IMGT/GENE-DB human TR gene sequences. The TCRdist pipeline was used in a later analysis to assign CDR3 sequences and most-parsimonious VDJ recombination scenarios. A later analysis defined each TCR beta chain by its CDR3 amino acid sequence plus V-gene family, and excluded reads lacking a unique V-gene family. To address suspected cross-contamination and a sequencing artifact, a later analysis removed 450 to 700 highly shared, low-generation-probability nucleotide sequences. A later analysis calculated a clonal expansion index for each public chain from normalized within-repertoire ranks of inferred template counts. In a later analysis, generation probabilities were computed with a VDJ recombination model fitted to out-of-frame rearrangements, and the resulting probabilities were checked against IGoR. Hypergeometric tests were used in a later analysis to score TCR-TCR, TCR-HLA and TCR-CMV co-occurrence, with a repertoire-size bias correction applied to the TCR pairs. To estimate false discovery rates, a later analysis permuted the HLA or CMV assignments 20 times. A later analysis grouped co-occurring TCRs with DBSCAN, adding TCRdist sequence similarity when clustering within HLA-allele-positive subsets. For co-occurrence clustering, repertoires with fewer than 30,000 or more than 120,000 public chains were excluded, along with roughly 5 repertoires with anomalous nucleotide sharing. This is the immuneACCESS table as TCRdb keeps it, with only in-frame sequences that have V and J called. A part of the clones is gone; compared with another copy, unresolved V genes explain less than half, and the rest is unexplained. V and J calls and clone size are as listed in that table; D and trimming were resolved from the DNA. The sample contains about 140,000 clones, around 73% of them found a single time. Of the sample, around 1.7% is held by the ten largest clones.

The cohort comprised approximately 700 healthy bone marrow donors. All cohort members were sampled while nominally healthy, although unrecorded immune exposures were likely present. The donor tested CMV seronegative and was one of the 352 seronegative cohort members. Every donor gave a peripheral blood sample, and the peripheral blood mononuclear cells from that sample were used for TCR beta sequencing. Genomic DNA extraction from the blood cell samples was performed with the Qiagen DNeasy Blood Extraction Kit. V is cut by 0 bases and J by 0 bases, and the space between the germline ends is 16 bases. Sequences SGDLS (CDR1) and YYNGEE (CDR2) are obtained from the germline V gene. The cysteine opens and the phenylalanine closes a CDR3 of 18 amino acids. The retained sequence is limited to the CDR3, 54 bases, with the frame set at the first base. Comment on this clone: What this receptor recognizes is not known. Per-nucleotide qualities are absent, and no much larger clonotype sits a single base away.

The source is a female donor in good health and CMV-seronegative. What was sequenced was PBMCs. The chain was built from TRBV9 and TRBJ1-3, and possibly TRBD1, on 6 matching bases. The CDR3 protein: CASSVATYSGASGNTIYF. The DNA sequence is as follows: TGTGCCAGCAGCGTAGCCACTTACTCAGGGGCCTCTGGAAACACCATATATTTT. With the rest looked up from the reference TRBV9 and TRBJ1-3 genes rather than sequenced, the full variable domain is DSGVTQTPKHLITATGQRVTLRCSPRSGDLSVYWYQQSLDQGLQFLIQYYNGEERAKGNILERFSAQQFPDLHSELNLSSLELGDSALYFCASSVATYSGASGNTIYFGEGSWLTVV.